This T cell receptor beta chain was identified during a study of identical twins (dated by TCRdb to the mid-2010s). About the full investigation: To test whether fetal clonotypes persist, the study used deep sequencing on TCR alpha and beta repertoires from monozygotic twins, unrelated adults of various ages, and cord blood. To rule out contamination, replicate twin experiments were performed at different times with different library preparation protocols.

Every donor in the study was a healthy Caucasian. Three pairs of female monozygotic twins, all aged roughly 18 to 29 years, made up the twin cohort. Miltenyi CD45RO+ enrichment and human naive T-cell isolation kits were used to isolate memory (CD45RO+) and naive T cells from PBMC. What the work shows at the level of the full study, not this receptor alone: Abundant cord blood beta clonotypes carried fewer insertions; young adult naive repertoires showed a weaker similar trend, while memory repertoires showed none. Because the same donors could not be followed over many years, the conclusions relied on cross-sectional statistical analysis. Out-of-frame TCR alpha sharing in monozygotic twins was systematically underestimated by recombination models, whereas sharing between unrelated individuals was in agreement with the recombination models. Out-of-frame TCR alpha sequences shared between twins showed an excess of low generation-probability sequences compared with coincidental sharing between unrelated individuals. The excess sharing between twins in beta out-of-frame sequences was weaker because fewer shared sequences reduced the signal-to-noise ratio. Zero-insertion analyses could be partly confounded by invariant T cells such as MAIT and iNKT, though diverse VJ usage argued against such confounding for most clonotypes.

Per the germline V gene (reference sequence), MNHEY is the CDR1 and SMNVEV is the CDR2. Trimmed from V: 0 bases; trimmed from J: 3 bases; junction bases lacking a gene match: 4. The CDR3 spans 15 residues, from the cysteine through the phenylalanine. Only the CDR3 part of the read is kept: 45 bases, read in frame from the first base. Libraries were prepared through 5' RACE. The sample was run on an Illumina HiSeq 2000. Template switching added a universal primer binding site, and the final cDNA carried a unique molecular identifier that allowed TCR cDNA molecules to be counted accurately. Specific primers in the conserved constant-segment region were used to synthesize first-strand cDNA for the TCR alpha and beta chains. To control for contamination, every cDNA library carried two barcodes: a SMART-Mk sample barcode plus Illumina barcodes. TruSeq adapter sequences along with Illumina sample barcodes were introduced in two successive PCR steps. The Illumina HiSeq platform was used with custom primers to sequence TCR alpha and beta cDNA libraries. On the study's bioinformatics: MiGEC was used to process raw reads and extract unique molecular identifiers, and MiXCR was used to find CDR3 positions. Recombination models were inferred per individual with the repgenHMM and IGoR tools using an EM algorithm. Shared clonotypes were analyzed with the tcR package in R, and sharing was normalized by the product of cloneset sizes. To study raw recombination without the effects of thymic and clonal selection, out-of-frame nonproductive sequences were analyzed. TCRdb cleaned the public reads at Q25 with fastp, built clones with MiXCR and kept in-frame beta chains. Identical CDR3 proteins give one entry, which carries the most common genes and DNA. The V and J calls, along with clone size, are taken from TCRdb and not from the paper's own processing. The sample table shows hundreds of thousands of distinct CDR3 sequences, and under 10% are seen once. Of the sample, about 1.8% falls within the top ten clones.

This clonotype was seen repeatedly, ten times or more. It lacks a known antigen. Within one base of it there is no much larger clone, and no base qualities were kept. This sample also belongs to another study, concerning yellow fever vaccine responses in identical twins. Looking at the second paper: The authors reported that the T cell response to vaccination in identical twins appeared partly convergent and partly personalized. The study precisely tracked vaccine-responding T cell clones in identical twins.

Sequenced input: memory (CD45RO+) T cells sorted from blood. The sample's cell subset or site, from its label and the paper: CD45RO+ enriched T cells. This receptor chain uses TRBV27 and TRBJ1-1, and 7 junctional nucleotides match TRBD1. The sequence derives from a woman under 30 in good health. The DNA reads as follows: TGTGCCAGCAGTTTATCGGGGGGACAGTACACTGAAGCTTTCTTT. This encodes CASSLSGGQYTEAFF.